This T cell receptor (beta chain) was sequenced in a study of blood T cell repertoires in COVID-19. Assay used: immunoSEQ multiplex PCR; TCRdb lists only in-frame clones, some missing. Counted here are roughly 410,000 clones, about nine tenths occurring once; the ten biggest clones make up 1.5% to 1.7%. The CDR3 has 14 residues. Germline lookup yields CDR1 LNHDA and CDR2 SQIVND (reference sequence). V shed 7 bases and J shed 0 bases, with 13 bases lying between them. The receptor was derived from a woman aged 40 to 49 with COVID-19, enrolled during active disease. The rearrangement links TRBV19 to TRBJ2-7; D is unresolved. Input material: peripheral blood. For the CDR3, the DNA is TGTGCCAGTATAGGCCCAGGTCACTCCTACGAGCAGTACTTC. It translates to CASIGPGHSYEQYF.